Shown below are 20 T cell receptor beta chains from a single sample sequenced in a study of T cells in Graves' hyperthyroidism and ophthalmopathy. The source material, RNA transcripts, was used to amplify TCR beta CDR3 regions. With the HTBI primer set, the TCR CDR3 went through a first round of RT-PCR. MiXCR, run by TCRdb on the multiplex PCR reads, gives a single entry per CDR3 protein. The sample has 450,000 to 700,000 distinct CDR3 sequences; 35% to 55% are singletons. Input material: peripheral blood or thyroid tissue (not recorded which). These receptor sequences come from an adult woman with Graves' disease, either hyperthyroidism or ophthalmopathy (not recorded which).

There are many counts of this clonotype. The chain couples TRBV6-6 to TRBJ1-5, with D uncertain. Trimming removed 4 bases from V and 6 bases from J, with 19 bases in between. Germline V gene data show CDR1 as MNHNY and CDR2 as SVGAGI (reference sequence). The CDR3 contains 16 residues. The DNA of the CDR3 is TGTGCCAGCAGTTCCTCGGGTCCCTTGGGTCCTCAGCCCCAGCATTTT. This gives the protein CASSSSGPLGPQPQHF.

The chain has TRBV5-1 and TRBJ1-5; TRBD1 might be the D (5 bases). Germline CDR1 and CDR2: SGHRS and YFSETQ. CDR3 length equals 16 residues. V was shortened by 6 bases and J by 0 bases, with 16 bases between the two germline ends. This CDR3 is CASILGPAHSNQPQHF. Here the CDR3 DNA reads TGCGCCAGCATATTGGGGCCAGCCCATAGCAATCAGCCCCAGCATTTT.

The genes are TRBV9 and TRBJ2-7; 7 nucleotides match TRBD2. After removal of 3 bases from V and 0 bases from J, the junction contained 9 bases not matched to a gene. The CDR3 loop spans 16 amino acids. The germline CDR1 and CDR2 sequences are SGDLS and YYNGEE. In nucleotides, the CDR3 is TGTGCCAGCAGCGCCAATGAAGCGGGGCACTCCTACGAGCAGTACTTC. Translation gives CASSANEAGHSYEQYF.

The chain links TRBV7-9 to TRBJ2-5, with 12 bases that match TRBD2. V shed 7 bases and J 5 bases; nucleotides not matched to a gene: 14. The germline gives CDR1 SEHNR, CDR2 FQNEAQ (reference sequence). This CDR3 contains 17 residues. In DNA form, the CDR3 reads TGTGCCAGCACCCCATTCAGACTAGCGGGAGATGGGGAGACCCAGTACTTC. This codes for CASTPFRLAGDGETQYF.

This chain connects TRBV12-3 or TRBV12-4 to TRBJ2-2; no clear D gene. This CDR3 comprises 15 residues. V gave up 3 bases and J gave up 0 bases, with 8 bases separating them. In nucleotides, the CDR3 is TGTGCCAGCAGTTTCGGTAACACGAACACCGGGGAGCTGTTTTTT. This codes for CASSFGNTNTGELFF.

The sample holds many counts of this clonotype. This chain uses TRBV11-2 with TRBJ2-7; D uncertain. CDR1 SGHAT and CDR2 FQNNGV come from the germline V gene. Trimming left V 5 bases short and J 6 bases short, with 14 bases between. This CDR3 is built from 13 residues. DNA of the CDR3: TGTGCCAGCAGCACGATCCAAAAAGGCGAGCAGTACTTC. This encodes CASSTIQKGEQYF.

This clonotype was seen many times. J is TRBJ2-7 and V is TRBV5-1; unclear D gene. Trimming removed 2 bases at V and 7 bases at J, with 13 bases between. The CDR3 runs to 13 residues. Germline assignment: CDR1 SGHRS and CDR2 YFSETQ. The CDR3 region has the DNA TGCGCCAGCAGCTTCGCACGTACTAAGGAGCAGTACTTC. This encodes CASSFARTKEQYF.

This clonotype has just a few counts. The conserved phenylalanine or tryptophan is not found at the CDR3 terminus, so this likely reflects a read error. The DNA is omitted, as the CDR3 cannot be located on it reliably, and the CDR3 follows TCRdb's listing. This chain joins TRBV15 and TRBJ2-7; the table's D call, TRBD2, was not checked against the DNA. 12 amino acids form the CDR3, both terminal residues included. Germline CDR1 is LNHNV and CDR2 is YYDKDF (reference sequence). CDR3 loop: CATSRDWGGIAG.

This clonotype was observed many times. The chain has TRBV6-1 and TRBJ1-1; no clear D. V was clipped by 3 bases and J by 10 bases, with 15 bases between them. This CDR3 comprises 13 residues. CDR1 and CDR2 (germline): MNHNS, SASEGT. The CDR3 region is CASSEDHLGVAFF. The CDR3 coding sequence is TGTGCCAGCAGTGAGGACCACCTCGGAGTAGCTTTCTTT.

In this sample, this clonotype turned up many times. In nucleotides, the CDR3 is TGTGCCAGTAGTCCCCGGACAGGAGTAAATGGGAACACTGAAGCTTTCTTT. Amino acid sequence: CASSPRTGVNGNTEAFF. This sequence joins TRBV19 and TRBJ1-1; the match to TRBD1 covers 7 bases. This CDR3 region has 17 residues. Germline V gene data show CDR1 as LNHDA and CDR2 as SQIVND (reference sequence). With 5 bases clipped from V and 1 base from J, the junction kept 13 bases outside the gene matches. Supplemented by reference TRBV19 and TRBJ1-1, the full variable domain reads DGGITQSPKYLFRKEGQNVTLSCEQNLNHDAMYWYRQDPGQGLRLIYYSQIVNDFQKGDIAEGYSVSREKKESFPLTVTSAQKNPTAFYLCASSPRTGVNGNTEAFFGQGTRLTVV.

This clonotype was seen a handful of times. The CDR3 DNA is TGTGCCAGCCACTCGGAGGGACAGTTCTACGAGCAGTACTTC. It specifies CASHSEGQFYEQYF. This chain connects TRBV11-2 to TRBJ2-7, with a weak D call TRBD1 (7 bases). Trimming removed 8 bases from V and 3 bases from J, with 17 bases in between. Germline values: CDR1 SGHAT, CDR2 FQNNGV. The CDR3 runs 14 residues.

The chain has TRBV5-1 and TRBJ1-6; 7 bases fit TRBD1. The trim removed 0 bases at V and 10 bases at J, leaving 4 bases unmatched. CDR1 and CDR2 (germline): SGHRS, YFSETQ. The CDR3 sequence is 14 residues long. This CDR3 is CASSLEGGESPLHF. The CDR3 nucleotides read TGCGCCAGCAGCTTGGAAGGGGGCGAATCACCCCTCCACTTT. The variable domain in full, completed from reference TRBV5-1 and TRBJ1-6, reads KAGVTQTPRYLIKTRGQQVTLSCSPISGHRSVSWYQQTPGQGLQFLFEYFSETQRNKGNFPGRFSGRQFSNSRSEMNVSTLELGDSALYLCASSLEGGESPLHFGNGTRLTVT.

The chain links TRBV9 to TRBJ1-3, with a tentative D call TRBD1 (6 bases). Between the trimmed V and J ends, which lost 3 bases and 0 bases, there was a span of 10 bases. Germline-derived CDR1 and CDR2 are SGDLS and YYNGEE. The CDR3 consists of 15 residues. The DNA of the CDR3 is TGTGCCAGCAGCGGGACAGCGGTCTCTGGAAACACCATATATTTT. Amino acid sequence: CASSGTAVSGNTIYF. Filled out from reference TRBV9 and TRBJ1-3, the complete variable domain reads DSGVTQTPKHLITATGQRVTLRCSPRSGDLSVYWYQQSLDQGLQFLIQYYNGEERAKGNILERFSAQQFPDLHSELNLSSLELGDSALYFCASSGTAVSGNTIYFGEGSWLTVV.

As to this clonotype: This may arise from a read error, as a much more abundant clone is one base away. The chain combines TRBV12-3 or TRBV12-4 with TRBJ1-3, with D unresolved. CDR3 size: 14 residues. Trimming took 3 bases from V and 5 from J, leaving 11 bases between them. The CDR3 DNA sequence: TGTGCCAGCAGTTTGTGTCGCCAGCGAAACACCATATATTTT. Translation: CASSLCRQRNTIYF.

This clonotype was detected many times. This chain links TRBV7-3 with TRBJ1-4, with D possibly being TRBD1 (6 bases). The V and J ends lost 1 base and 3 bases respectively, with 6 bases between them. The V gene's germline CDR1 is SGHTA and CDR2 FQGTGA. The CDR3 runs to 14 residues. CDR3 nucleotide sequence: TGTGCCAGCAGCTTAAGACAGGCTAATGAAAAACTGTTTTTT. Its protein is CASSLRQANEKLFF.

This clonotype was recorded many times. The chain links TRBV4-1 to TRBJ2-7; D ambiguous. Germline loops: CDR1 MGHRA, CDR2 YSYEKL. The CDR3 sequence is 13 residues long. The V gene lost 3 bases and the J gene lost 0 bases, with 6 bases spanning the gap. The CDR3 protein is CASSQAFSYEQYF. The CDR3 nucleotides read TGCGCCAGCAGCCAGGCGTTCTCCTACGAGCAGTACTTC.

V and J are TRBV10-3 and TRBJ2-5, with D perhaps TRBD2 (6 bases). V lost 8 bases and J lost 7, with 14 bases in between. The CDR3 sequence is 12 residues long. Germline values: CDR1 ENHRY, CDR2 SYGVKD. The CDR3 coding sequence is TGTGCCATCGGGCAGCGGAGGGGGACCCAGTACTTC. Translated: CAIGQRRGTQYF.

This clonotype has at least ten counts. The rearrangement joins TRBV5-1 to TRBJ1-2; a possible D gene is TRBD1 (5 bases). The CDR3 contains 15 residues. CDR1 is SGHRS and CDR2 is YFSETQ in the germline V gene. Trimming removed 4 bases at V and 0 bases at J, with 13 bases between. The CDR3 DNA sequence: TGCGCCAGCAGCGTGGCGGGGCGGACTAACTATGGCTACACCTTC. Protein sequence: CASSVAGRTNYGYTF.

The CDR3 loop is CASSPDGSANEKLFF. As DNA, the CDR3 is TGCGCCAGCAGCCCGGACGGGTCTGCCAATGAAAAACTGTTTTTT. This chain connects TRBV4-3 to TRBJ1-4; no clear D gene. This CDR3 comprises 15 residues. The V end was cut by 4 bases, the J end by 5 bases, with 14 bases between. Per the germline V gene, CDR1 is LGHNA and CDR2 is YSLEER.

The chain joins TRBV13 to TRBJ2-7; D not certain. The CDR3 extends over 14 amino acids. V shed 5 bases and J shed 4 bases, with 15 bases lying between them. CDR1 is PRHDT and CDR2 is FYEKMQ in the germline V gene (reference sequence). The CDR3 region is CASSPLSWGYEQYF. Written as DNA, the CDR3 is TGTGCCAGCAGCCCTCTTAGCTGGGGATACGAGCAGTACTTC.